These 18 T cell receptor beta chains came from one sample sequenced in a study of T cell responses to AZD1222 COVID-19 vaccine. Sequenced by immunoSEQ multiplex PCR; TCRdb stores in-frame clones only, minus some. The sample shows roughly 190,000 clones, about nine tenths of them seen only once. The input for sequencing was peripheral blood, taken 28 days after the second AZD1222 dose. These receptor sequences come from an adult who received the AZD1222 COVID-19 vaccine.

The CDR3 nucleotides are TGTGCCAGCAGTTTATCACAGGGAGGGTCAGATACGCAGTATTTT. Residues: CASSLSQGGSDTQYF. The chain uses TRBV28 and TRBJ2-3, with D maybe TRBD2 (7 bases). Trimming cost V 1 base and J 4 bases, with 12 bases left between them. The CDR3 has 15 amino acids. CDR1 MDHEN and CDR2 SYDVKM come from the germline V gene.

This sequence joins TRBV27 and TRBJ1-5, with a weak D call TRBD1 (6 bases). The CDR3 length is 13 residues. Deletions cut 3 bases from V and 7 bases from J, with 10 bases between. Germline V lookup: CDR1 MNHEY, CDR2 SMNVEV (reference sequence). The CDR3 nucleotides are TGTGCCAGCAGTTTCGGGGGGCGGCAGCCCCAGCATTTT. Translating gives CASSFGGRQPQHF.

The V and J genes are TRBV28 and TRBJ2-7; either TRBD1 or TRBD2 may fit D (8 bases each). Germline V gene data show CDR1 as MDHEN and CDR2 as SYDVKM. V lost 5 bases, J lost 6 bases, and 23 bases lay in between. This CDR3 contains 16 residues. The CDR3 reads CASSPTGAGRAFEQYF. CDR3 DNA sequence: TGTGCCAGCAGTCCGACAGGGGCCGGGAGGGCCTTCGAGCAGTACTTC.

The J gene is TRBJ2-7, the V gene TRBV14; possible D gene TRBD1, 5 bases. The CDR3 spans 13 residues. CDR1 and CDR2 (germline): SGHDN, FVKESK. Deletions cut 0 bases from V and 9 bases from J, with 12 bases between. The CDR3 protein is CASSQDLQDAQYF. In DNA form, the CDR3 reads TGTGCCAGCAGCCAAGATTTACAGGACGCGCAGTACTTC.

The CDR3 sequence: CASSLTPLGEQYF. The CDR3, as DNA: TGTGCCAGCAGCTTAACACCCCTCGGCGAGCAGTACTTC. This rearrangement joins TRBV7-3 to TRBJ2-7; D gene unclear. Trimming removed 0 bases from V and 6 bases from J, with 9 bases in between. CDR3 size: 13 residues. Germline V gene sequence: CDR1 SGHTA, CDR2 FQGTGA.

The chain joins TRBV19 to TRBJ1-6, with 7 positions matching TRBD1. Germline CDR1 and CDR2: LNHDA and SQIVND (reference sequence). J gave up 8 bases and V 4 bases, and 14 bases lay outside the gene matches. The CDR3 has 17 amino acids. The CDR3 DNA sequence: TGTGCCAGTAGTACCCGACAGGGAATGGTGGTTGATTCACCCCTCCACTTT. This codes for CASSTRQGMVVDSPLHF.

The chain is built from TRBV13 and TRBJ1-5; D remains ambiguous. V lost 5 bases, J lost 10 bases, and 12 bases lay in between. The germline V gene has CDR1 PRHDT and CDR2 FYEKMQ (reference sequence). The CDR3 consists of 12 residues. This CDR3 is CASSTQRGPQHF. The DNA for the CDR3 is TGTGCCAGCAGCACCCAGCGAGGACCCCAGCATTTT.

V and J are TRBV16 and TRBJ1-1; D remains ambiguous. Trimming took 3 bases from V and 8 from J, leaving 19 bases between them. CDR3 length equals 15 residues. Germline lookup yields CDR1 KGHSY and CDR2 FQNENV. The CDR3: CASSHRQRSMTEAFF. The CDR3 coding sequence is TGTGCCAGCAGCCACCGCCAAAGATCCATGACAGAAGCTTTCTTT.

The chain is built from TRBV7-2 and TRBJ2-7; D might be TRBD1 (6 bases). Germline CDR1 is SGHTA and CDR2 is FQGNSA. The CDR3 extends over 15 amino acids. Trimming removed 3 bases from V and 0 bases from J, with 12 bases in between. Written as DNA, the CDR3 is TGTGCCAGCAGCTTGGGGGCGTGGGTCTCCTACGAGCAGTACTTC. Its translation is CASSLGAWVSYEQYF.

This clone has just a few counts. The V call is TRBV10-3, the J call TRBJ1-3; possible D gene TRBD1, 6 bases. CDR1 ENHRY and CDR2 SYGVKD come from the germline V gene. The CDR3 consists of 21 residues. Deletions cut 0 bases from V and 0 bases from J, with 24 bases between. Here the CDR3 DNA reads TGTGCCATCAGTGAGTCTGGGGGGCTCTGGATGGAAACCCCCTCTGGAAACACCATATATTTT. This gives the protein CAISESGGLWMETPSGNTIYF.

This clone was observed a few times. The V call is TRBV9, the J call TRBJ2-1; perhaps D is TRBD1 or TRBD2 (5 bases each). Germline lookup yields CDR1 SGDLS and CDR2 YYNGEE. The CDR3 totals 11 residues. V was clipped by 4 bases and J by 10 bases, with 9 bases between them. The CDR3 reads CASSSREEQFF. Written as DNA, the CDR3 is TGTGCCAGCAGCAGCAGGGAGGAGCAGTTCTTC.

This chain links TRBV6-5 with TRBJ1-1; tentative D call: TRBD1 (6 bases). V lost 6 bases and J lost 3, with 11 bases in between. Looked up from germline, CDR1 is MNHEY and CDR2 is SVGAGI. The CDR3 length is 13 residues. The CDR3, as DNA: TGTGCCAGCAGCCGTTACAGGGACACTGAAGCTTTCTTT. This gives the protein CASSRYRDTEAFF.

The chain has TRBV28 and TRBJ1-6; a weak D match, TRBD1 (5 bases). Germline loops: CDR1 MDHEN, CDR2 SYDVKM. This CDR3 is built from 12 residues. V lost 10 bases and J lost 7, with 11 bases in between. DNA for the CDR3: TGTGCCACCAGGGTATGGAATTCACCCCTCCACTTT. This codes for CATRVWNSPLHF.

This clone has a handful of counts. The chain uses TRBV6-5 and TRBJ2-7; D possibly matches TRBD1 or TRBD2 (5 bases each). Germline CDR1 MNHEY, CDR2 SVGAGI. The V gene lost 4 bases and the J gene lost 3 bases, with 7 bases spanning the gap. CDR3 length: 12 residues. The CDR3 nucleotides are TGTGCCAGCAGTTGGGACGGCTACGAGCAGTACTTC. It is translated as CASSWDGYEQYF.

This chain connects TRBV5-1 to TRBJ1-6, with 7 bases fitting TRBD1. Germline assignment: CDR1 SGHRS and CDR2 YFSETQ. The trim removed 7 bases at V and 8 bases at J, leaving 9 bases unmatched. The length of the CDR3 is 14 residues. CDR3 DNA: TGCGCCAGCCAAGCCGGGACAGCTCATTCACCCCTCCACTTT. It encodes CASQAGTAHSPLHF.

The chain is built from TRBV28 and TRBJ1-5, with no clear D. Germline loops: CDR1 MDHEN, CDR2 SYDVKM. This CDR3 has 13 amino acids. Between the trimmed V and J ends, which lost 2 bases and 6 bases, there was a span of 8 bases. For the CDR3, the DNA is TGTGCCAGCAGTTTAGGCGGGTTTCAGCCCCAGCATTTT. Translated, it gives CASSLGGFQPQHF.

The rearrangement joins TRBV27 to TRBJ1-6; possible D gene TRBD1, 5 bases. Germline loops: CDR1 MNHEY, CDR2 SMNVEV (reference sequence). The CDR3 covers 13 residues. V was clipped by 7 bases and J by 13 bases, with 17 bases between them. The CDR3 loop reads CASTRLGTEPLHF. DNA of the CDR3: TGTGCCAGCACCCGCCTCGGGACTGAGCCCCTCCACTTT.

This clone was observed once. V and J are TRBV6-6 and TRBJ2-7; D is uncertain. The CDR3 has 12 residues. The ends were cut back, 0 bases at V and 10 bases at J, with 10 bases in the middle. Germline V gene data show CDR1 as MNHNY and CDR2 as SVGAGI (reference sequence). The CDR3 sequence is CASSYSESGQYF. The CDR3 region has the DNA TGTGCCAGCAGTTACTCGGAATCGGGCCAGTACTTC.